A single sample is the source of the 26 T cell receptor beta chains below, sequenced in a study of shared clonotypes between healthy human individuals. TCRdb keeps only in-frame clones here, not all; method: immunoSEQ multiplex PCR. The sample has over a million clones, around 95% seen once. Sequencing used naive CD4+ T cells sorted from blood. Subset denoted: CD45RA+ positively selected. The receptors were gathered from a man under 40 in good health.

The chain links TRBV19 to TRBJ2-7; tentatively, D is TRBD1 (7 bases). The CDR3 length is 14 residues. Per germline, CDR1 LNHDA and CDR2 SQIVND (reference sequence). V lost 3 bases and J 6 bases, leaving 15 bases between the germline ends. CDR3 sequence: CASSMGGQSSEQYF. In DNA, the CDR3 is TGTGCCAGTAGTATGGGGGGACAGTCGTCCGAGCAGTACTTC.

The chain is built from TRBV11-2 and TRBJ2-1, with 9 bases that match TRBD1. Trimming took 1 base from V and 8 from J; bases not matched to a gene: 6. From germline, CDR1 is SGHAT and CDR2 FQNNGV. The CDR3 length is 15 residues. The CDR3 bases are TGTGCCAGCAGCTTAGCGGGACAGGGTACCTATGAGCAGTTCTTC. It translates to CASSLAGQGTYEQFF.

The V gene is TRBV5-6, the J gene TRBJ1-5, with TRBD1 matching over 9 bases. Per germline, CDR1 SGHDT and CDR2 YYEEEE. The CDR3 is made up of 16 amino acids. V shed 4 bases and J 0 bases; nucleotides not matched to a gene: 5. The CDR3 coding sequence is TGTGCCAGCAGCCTGGACAGGGGAAATAGCAATCAGCCCCAGCATTTT. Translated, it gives CASSLDRGNSNQPQHF.

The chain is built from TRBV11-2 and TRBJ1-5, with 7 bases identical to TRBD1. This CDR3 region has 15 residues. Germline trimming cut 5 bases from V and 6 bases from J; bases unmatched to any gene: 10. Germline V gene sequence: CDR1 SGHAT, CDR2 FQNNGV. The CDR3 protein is CASSQAGRGTQPQHF. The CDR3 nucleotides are TGTGCCAGCAGCCAAGCGGGCAGGGGGACTCAGCCCCAGCATTTT. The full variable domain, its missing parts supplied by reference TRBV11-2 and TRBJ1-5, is EAGVAQSPRYKIIEKRQSVAFWCNPISGHATLYWYQQILGQGPKLLIQFQNNGVVDDSQLPKDRFSAERLKGVDSTLKIQPAKLEDSAVYLCASSQAGRGTQPQHFGDGTRLSIL.

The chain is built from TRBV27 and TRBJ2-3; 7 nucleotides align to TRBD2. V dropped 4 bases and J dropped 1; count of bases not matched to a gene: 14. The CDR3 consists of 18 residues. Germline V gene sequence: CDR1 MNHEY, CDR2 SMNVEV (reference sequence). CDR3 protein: CASSSKSGEPYRTDTQYF. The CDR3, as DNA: TGTGCCAGCAGTTCCAAGAGCGGGGAACCCTATCGCACAGATACGCAGTATTTT.

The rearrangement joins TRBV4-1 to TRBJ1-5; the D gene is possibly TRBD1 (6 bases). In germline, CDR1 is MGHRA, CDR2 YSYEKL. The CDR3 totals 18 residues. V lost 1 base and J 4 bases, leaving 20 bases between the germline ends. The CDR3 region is CASSQVGWGASQNQPQHF. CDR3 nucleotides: TGCGCCAGCAGCCAAGTGGGATGGGGGGCCTCCCAGAATCAGCCCCAGCATTTT.

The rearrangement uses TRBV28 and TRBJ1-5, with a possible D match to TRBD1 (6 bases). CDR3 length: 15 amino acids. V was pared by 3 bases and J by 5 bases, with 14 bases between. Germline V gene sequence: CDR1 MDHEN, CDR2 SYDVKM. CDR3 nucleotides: TGTGCCAGCAGTTTGTCCGGGGCAGGGGATCAGCCCCAGCATTTT. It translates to CASSLSGAGDQPQHF.

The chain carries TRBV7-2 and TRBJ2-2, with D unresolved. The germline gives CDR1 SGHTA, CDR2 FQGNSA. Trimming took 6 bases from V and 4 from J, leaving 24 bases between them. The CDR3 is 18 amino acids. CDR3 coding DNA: TGTGCCAGCAGTCAATGGGGAAACCCCGCTGTTTTCACCGGGGAGCTGTTTTTT. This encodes CASSQWGNPAVFTGELFF.

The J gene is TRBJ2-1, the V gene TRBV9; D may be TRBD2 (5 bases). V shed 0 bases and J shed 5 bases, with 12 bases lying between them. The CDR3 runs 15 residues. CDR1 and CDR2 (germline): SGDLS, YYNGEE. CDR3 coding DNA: TGTGCCAGCAGCGTAGCCGGGATAAGCAACAATGAGCAGTTCTTC. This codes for CASSVAGISNNEQFF. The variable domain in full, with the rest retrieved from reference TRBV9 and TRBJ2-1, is DSGVTQTPKHLITATGQRVTLRCSPRSGDLSVYWYQQSLDQGLQFLIQYYNGEERAKGNILERFSAQQFPDLHSELNLSSLELGDSALYFCASSVAGISNNEQFFGPGTRLTVL.

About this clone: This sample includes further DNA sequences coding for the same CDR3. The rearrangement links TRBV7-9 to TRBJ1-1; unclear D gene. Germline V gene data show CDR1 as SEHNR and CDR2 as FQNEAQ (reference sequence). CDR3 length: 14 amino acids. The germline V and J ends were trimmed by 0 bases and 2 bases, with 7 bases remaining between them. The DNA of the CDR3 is TGTGCCAGCAGCTTAGCAGGCCCCAACACTGAAGCTTTCTTT. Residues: CASSLAGPNTEAFF.

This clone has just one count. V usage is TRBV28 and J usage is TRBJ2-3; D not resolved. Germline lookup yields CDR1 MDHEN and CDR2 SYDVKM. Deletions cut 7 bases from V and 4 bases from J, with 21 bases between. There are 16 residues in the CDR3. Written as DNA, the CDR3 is TGTGCCAGCACCGGTTTTCCTGCGGAGAGAGCAGATACGCAGTATTTT. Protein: CASTGFPAERADTQYF.

CDR3 sequence: CASRPTSGRTYNEQFF. In DNA, the CDR3 is TGTGCCAGCAGGCCTACTAGCGGGAGGACATACAATGAGCAGTTCTTC. The chain recombines TRBV6-6 with TRBJ2-1; 12 bases align to TRBD2. The CDR3 extends over 16 amino acids. Germline assignment: CDR1 MNHNY and CDR2 SVGAGI (reference sequence). Trimming took 6 bases from V and 4 from J; bases not matched to a gene: 7.

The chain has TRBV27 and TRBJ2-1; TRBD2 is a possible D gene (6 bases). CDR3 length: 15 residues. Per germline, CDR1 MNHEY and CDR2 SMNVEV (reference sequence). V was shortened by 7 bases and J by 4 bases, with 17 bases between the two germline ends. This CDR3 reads CASTSVPGLYNEQFF. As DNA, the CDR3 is TGTGCCAGCACCTCAGTTCCGGGACTTTACAATGAGCAGTTCTTC.

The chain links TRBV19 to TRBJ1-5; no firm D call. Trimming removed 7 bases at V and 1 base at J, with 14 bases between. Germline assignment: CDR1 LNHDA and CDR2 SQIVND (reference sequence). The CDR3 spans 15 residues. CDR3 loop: CASIPGGESNQPQHF. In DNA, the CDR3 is TGTGCCAGTATCCCCGGCGGGGAGAGCAATCAGCCCCAGCATTTT.

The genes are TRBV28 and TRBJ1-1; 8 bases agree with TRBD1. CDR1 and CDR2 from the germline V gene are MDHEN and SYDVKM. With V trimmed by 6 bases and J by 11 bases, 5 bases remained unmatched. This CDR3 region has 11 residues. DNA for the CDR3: TGTGCCAGCAGAAACCGACAGGGGGCTTTCTTT. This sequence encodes CASRNRQGAFF.

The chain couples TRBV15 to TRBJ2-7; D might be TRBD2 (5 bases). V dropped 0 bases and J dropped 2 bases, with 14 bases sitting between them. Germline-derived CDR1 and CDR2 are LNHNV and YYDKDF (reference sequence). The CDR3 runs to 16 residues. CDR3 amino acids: CATSRELFGETYEQYF. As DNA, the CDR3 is TGTGCCACCAGCAGAGAATTGTTCGGGGAAACCTACGAGCAGTACTTC.

This chain's CDR3 is CAISGIDGELFF. Written as DNA, the CDR3 is TGTGCCATCAGTGGTATCGACGGGGAGCTGTTTTTT. The rearrangement joins TRBV10-3 to TRBJ2-2; D is unclear. Trimming pared 4 bases from V and 7 bases from J, leaving 7 bases between. The germline CDR1 and CDR2 sequences are ENHRY and SYGVKD. The CDR3 loop spans 12 amino acids.

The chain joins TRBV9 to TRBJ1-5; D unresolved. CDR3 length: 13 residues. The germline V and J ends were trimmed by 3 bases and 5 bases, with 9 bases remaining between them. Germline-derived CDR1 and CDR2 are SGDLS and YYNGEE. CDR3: CASSGAGHQPQHF. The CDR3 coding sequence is TGTGCCAGCAGCGGGGCCGGGCATCAGCCCCAGCATTTT.

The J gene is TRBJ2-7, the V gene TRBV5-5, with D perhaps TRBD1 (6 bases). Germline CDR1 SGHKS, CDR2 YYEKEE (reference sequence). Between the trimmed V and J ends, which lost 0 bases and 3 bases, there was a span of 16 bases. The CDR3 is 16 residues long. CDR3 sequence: CASSLEGVGSIYEQYF. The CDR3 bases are TGTGCCAGCAGCTTGGAGGGGGTCGGGTCGATCTACGAGCAGTACTTC.

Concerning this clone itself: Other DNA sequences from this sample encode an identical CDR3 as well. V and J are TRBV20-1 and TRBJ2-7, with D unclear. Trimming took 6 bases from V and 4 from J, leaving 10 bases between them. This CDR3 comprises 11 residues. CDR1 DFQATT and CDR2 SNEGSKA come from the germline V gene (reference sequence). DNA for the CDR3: TGCAGTGCCAAGGACGGGTACGAGCAGTACTTC. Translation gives CSAKDGYEQYF.

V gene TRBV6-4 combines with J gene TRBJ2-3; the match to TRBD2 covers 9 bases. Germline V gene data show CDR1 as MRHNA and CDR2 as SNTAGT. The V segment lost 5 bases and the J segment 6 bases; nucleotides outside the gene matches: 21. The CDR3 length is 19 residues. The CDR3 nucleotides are TGTGCCAGCAGTCCATCAAGGCTAGCGGGACCGGGTCGGTTGGATACGCAGTATTTT. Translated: CASSPSRLAGPGRLDTQYF.

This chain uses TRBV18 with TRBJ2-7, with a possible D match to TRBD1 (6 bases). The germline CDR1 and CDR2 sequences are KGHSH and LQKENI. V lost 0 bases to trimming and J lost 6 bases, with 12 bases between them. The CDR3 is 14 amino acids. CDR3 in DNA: TGTGCCAGCTCACCACCTCATACAGGGCCCGAGCAGTACTTC. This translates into CASSPPHTGPEQYF.

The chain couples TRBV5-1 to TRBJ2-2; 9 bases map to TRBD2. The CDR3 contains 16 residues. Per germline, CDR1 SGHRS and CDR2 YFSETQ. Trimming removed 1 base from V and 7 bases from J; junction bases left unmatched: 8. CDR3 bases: TGCGCCAGCAGCTTGAAATCTAGCGGGGCCCACGGGGAGCTGTTTTTT. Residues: CASSLKSSGAHGELFF.

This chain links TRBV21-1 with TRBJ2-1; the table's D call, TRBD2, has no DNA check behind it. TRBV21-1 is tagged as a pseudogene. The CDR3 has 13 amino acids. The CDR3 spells CAKTSGTGNEQFF. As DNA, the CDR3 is TGTGCCAAGACTAGCGGGACGGGTAATGAGCAGTTCTTC.

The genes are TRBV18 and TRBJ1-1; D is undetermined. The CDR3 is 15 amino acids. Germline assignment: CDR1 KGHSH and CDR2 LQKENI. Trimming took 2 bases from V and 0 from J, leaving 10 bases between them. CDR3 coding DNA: TGTGCCAGCTCACCAGTTAGAAACATGAACACTGAAGCTTTCTTT. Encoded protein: CASSPVRNMNTEAFF. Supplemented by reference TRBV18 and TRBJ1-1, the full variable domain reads NAGVMQNPRHLVRRRGQEARLRCSPMKGHSHVYWYRQLPEEGLKFMVYLQKENIIDESGMPKERFSAEFPKEGPSILRIQQVVRGDSAAYFCASSPVRNMNTEAFFGQGTRLTVV.

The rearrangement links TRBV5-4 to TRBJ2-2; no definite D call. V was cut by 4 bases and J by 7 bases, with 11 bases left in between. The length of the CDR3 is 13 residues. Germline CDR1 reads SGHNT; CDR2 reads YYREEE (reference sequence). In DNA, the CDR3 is TGTGCCAGCAGCCTCCGGTCAATCGGGGAGCTGTTTTTT. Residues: CASSLRSIGELFF.